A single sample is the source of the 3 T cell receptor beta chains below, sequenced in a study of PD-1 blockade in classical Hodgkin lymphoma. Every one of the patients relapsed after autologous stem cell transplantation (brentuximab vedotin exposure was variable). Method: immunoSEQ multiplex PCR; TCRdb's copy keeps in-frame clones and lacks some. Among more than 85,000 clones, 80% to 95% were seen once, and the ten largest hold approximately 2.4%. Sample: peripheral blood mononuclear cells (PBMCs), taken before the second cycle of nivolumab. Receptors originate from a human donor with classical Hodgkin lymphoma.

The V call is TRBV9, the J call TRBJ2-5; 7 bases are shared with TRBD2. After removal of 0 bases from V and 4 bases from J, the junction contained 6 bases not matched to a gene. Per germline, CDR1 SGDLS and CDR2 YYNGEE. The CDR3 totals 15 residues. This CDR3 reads CASSVVGRGGETQYF. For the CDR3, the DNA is TGTGCCAGCAGCGTAGTAGGGAGGGGTGGAGAGACCCAGTACTTC.

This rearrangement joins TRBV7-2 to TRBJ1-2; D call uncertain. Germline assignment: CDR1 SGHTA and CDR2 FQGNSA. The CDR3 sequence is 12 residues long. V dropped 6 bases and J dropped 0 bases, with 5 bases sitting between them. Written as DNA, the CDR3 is TGTGCCAGCAGGGCGGCTAACTATGGCTACACCTTC. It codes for CASRAANYGYTF.

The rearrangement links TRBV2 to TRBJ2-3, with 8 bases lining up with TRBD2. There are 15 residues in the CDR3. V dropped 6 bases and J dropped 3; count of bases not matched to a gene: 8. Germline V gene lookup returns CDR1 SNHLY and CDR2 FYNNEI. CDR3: CASRSTSGRTDTQYF. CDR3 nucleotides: TGTGCCAGCAGGTCCACCAGCGGGAGAACAGATACGCAGTATTTT.